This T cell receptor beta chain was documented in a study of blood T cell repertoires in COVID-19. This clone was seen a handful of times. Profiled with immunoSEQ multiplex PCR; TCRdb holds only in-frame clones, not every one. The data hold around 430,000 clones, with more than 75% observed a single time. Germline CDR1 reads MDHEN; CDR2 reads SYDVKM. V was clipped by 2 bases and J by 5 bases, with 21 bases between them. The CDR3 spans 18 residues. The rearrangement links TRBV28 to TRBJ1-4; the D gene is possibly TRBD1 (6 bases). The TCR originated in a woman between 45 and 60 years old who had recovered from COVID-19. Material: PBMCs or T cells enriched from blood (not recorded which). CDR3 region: CASSLPGERGLGNEKLFF. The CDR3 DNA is TGTGCCAGCAGTTTACCAGGGGAGAGGGGTTTGGGAAATGAAAAACTGTTTTTT.